The text below deals with one T cell receptor beta chain. This specimen comes from a study of cytomegalovirus exposure and HLA in healthy donors. This CDR3 spans 15 amino acids. Germline-derived CDR1 and CDR2 are LNHNV and YYDKDF (reference sequence). Between the trimmed V and J ends, which lost 6 bases and 5 bases, there was a span of 17 bases. In the PCR, 60 Vbeta and 13 Jbeta primers were used. Profiled with immunoSEQ multiplex PCR; TCRdb holds only in-frame clones, not every one. Of roughly 100,000 clones in the sample, 75% to 85% are singletons; the top ten hold around 9.9%. Sequencing input: PBMCs. The TCR was taken from a man younger than 30 in good health and CMV-seropositive. The chain links TRBV15 to TRBJ1-5, with D perhaps TRBD1 (6 bases). For the CDR3, the DNA is TGTGCCACCAGGGGAACAGGGCCCCCCTATCAGCCCCAGCATTTT. Translated: CATRGTGPPYQPQHF. The full variable domain, with the rest looked up from reference TRBV15 and TRBJ1-5, is DAMVIQNPRYQVTQFGKPVTLSCSQTLNHNVMYWYQQKSSQAPKLLFHYYDKDFNNEADTPDNFQSRRPNTSFCFLDIRSPGLGDTAMYLCATRGTGPPYQPQHFGDGTRLSIL.